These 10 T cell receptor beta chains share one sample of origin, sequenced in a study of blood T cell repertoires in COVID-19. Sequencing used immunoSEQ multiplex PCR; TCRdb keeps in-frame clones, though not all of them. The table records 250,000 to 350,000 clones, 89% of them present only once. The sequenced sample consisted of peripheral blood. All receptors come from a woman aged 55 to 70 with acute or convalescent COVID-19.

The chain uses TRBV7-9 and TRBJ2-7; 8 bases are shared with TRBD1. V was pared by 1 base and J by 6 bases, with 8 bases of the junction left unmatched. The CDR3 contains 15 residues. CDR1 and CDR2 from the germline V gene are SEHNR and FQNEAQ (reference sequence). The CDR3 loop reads CASSLVRTGRSEQYF. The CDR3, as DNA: TGTGCCAGCAGCTTAGTTCGGACAGGGCGCTCCGAGCAGTACTTC.

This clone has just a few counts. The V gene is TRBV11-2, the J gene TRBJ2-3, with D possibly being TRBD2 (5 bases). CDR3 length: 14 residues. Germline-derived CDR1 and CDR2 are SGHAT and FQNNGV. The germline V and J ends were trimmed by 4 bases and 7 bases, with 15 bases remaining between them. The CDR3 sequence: CASSSGLLGYTQYF. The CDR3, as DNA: TGTGCCAGCAGCTCAGGACTCTTAGGATATACGCAGTATTTT.

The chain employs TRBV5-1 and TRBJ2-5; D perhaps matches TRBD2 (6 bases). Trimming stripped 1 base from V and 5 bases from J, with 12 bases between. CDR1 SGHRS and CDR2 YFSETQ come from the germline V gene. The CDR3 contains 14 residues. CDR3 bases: TGCGCCAGCAGCTTGTGGGGGGAGGATGAGACCCAGTACTTC. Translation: CASSLWGEDETQYF.

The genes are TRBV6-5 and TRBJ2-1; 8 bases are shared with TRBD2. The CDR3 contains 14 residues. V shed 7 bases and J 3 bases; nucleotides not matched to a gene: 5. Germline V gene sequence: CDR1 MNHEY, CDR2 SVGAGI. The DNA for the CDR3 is TGTGCCAGCAAGGAACTAGCGGACTACAATGAGCAGTTCTTC. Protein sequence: CASKELADYNEQFF.

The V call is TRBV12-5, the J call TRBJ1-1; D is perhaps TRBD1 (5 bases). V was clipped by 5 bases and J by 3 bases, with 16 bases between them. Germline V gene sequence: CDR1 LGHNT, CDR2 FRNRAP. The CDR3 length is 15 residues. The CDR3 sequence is CASGTSGGIDTEAFF. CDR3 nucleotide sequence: TGTGCTAGTGGTACTTCTGGGGGGATTGACACTGAAGCTTTCTTT.

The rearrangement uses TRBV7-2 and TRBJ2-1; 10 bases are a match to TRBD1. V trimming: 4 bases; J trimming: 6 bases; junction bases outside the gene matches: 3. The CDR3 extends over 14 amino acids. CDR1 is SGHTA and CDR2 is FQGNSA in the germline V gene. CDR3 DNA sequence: TGTGCCAGCAGCTCCCGGACAGGGGGCAATGAGCAGTTCTTC. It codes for CASSSRTGGNEQFF.

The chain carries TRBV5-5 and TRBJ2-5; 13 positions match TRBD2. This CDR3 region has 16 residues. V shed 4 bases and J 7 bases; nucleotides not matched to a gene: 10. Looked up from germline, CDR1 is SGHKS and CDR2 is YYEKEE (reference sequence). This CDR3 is CASSVAGTSGEGTQYF. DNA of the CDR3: TGTGCCAGCAGCGTTGCCGGGACTAGCGGGGAAGGGACCCAGTACTTC. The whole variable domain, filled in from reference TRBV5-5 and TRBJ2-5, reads DAGVTQSPTHLIKTRGQQVTLRCSPISGHKSVSWYQQVLGQGPQFIFQYYEKEERGRGNFPDRFSARQFPNYSSELNVNALLLGDSALYLCASSVAGTSGEGTQYFGPGTRLLVL.

CDR3 nucleotide sequence: TGTGCCAGCAGCGTAGGACTCGGGGGAGGCCTCACCGGGGAGCTGTTTTTT. It yields the protein CASSVGLGGGLTGELFF. The chain combines TRBV9 with TRBJ2-2; the D gene is possibly TRBD2 (6 bases). Per the germline V gene, CDR1 is SGDLS and CDR2 is YYNGEE. This CDR3 has 17 amino acids. Between the trimmed V and J ends, which lost 0 bases and 4 bases, there was a span of 16 bases.

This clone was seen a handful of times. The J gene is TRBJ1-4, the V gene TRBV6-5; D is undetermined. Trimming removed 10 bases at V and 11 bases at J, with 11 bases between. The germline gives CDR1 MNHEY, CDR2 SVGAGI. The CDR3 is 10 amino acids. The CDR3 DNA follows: TGTGCCACCCTGTCGGGGAAACTGTTTTTT. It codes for CATLSGKLFF.

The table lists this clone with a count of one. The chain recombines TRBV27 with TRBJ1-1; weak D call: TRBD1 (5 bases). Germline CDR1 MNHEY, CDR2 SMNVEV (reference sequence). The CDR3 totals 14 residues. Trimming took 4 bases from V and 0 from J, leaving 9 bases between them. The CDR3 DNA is TGTGCCAGCAGTTCGAGACAGTTGAACACTGAAGCTTTCTTT. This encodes CASSSRQLNTEAFF.